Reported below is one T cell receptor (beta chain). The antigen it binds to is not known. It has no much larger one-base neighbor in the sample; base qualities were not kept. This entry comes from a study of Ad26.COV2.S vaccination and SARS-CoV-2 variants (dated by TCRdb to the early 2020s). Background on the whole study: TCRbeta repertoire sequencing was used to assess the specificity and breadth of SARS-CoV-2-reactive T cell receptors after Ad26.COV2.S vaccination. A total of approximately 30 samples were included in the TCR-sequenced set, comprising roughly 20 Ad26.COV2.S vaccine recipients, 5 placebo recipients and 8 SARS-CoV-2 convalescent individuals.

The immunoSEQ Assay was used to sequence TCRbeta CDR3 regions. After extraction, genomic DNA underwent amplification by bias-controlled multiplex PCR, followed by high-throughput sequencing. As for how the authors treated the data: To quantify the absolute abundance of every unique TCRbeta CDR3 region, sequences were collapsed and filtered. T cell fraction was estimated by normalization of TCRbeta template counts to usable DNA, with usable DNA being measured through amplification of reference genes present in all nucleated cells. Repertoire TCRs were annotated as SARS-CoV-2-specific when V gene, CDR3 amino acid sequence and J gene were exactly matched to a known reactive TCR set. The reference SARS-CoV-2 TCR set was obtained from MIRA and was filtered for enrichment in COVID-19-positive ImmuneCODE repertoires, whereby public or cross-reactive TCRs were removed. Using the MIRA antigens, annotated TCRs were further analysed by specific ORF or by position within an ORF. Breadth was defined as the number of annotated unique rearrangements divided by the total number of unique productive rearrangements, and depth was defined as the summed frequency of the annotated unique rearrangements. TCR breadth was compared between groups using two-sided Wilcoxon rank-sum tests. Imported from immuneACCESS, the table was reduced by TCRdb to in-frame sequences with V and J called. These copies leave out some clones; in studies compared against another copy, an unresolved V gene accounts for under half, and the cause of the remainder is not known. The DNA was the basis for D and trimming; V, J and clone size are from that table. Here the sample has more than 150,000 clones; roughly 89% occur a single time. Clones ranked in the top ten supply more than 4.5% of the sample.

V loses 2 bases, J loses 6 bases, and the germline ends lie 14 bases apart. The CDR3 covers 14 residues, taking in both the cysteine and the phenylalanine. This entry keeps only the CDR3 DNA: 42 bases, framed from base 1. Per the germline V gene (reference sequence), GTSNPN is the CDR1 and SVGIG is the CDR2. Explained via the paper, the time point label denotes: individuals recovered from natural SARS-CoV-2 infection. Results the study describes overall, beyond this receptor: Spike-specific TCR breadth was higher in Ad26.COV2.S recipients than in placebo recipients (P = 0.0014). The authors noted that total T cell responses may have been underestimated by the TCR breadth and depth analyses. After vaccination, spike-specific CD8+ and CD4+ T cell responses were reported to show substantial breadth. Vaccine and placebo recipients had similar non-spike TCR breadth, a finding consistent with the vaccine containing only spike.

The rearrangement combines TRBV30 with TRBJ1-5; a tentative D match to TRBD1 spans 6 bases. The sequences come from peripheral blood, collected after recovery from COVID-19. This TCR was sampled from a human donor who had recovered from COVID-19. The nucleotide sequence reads TGTGCCTGGAGTCCGACAGGTATTCGTCAGCCCCAGCATTTT. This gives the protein CAWSPTGIRQPQHF.